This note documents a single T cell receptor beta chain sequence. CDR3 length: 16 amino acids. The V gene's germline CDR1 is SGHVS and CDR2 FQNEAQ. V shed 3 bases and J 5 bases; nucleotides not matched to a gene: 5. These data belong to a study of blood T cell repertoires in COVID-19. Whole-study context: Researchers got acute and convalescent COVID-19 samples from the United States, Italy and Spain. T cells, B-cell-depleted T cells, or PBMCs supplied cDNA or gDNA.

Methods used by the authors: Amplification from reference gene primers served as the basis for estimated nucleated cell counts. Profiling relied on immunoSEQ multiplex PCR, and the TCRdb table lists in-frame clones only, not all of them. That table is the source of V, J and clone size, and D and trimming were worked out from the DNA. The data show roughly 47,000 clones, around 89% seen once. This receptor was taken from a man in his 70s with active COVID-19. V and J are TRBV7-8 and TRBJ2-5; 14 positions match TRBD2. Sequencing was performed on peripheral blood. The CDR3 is CASSFRLAGGRETQYF. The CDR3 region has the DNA TGTGCCAGCAGCTTTAGACTAGCGGGGGGGCGGGAGACCCAGTACTTC.